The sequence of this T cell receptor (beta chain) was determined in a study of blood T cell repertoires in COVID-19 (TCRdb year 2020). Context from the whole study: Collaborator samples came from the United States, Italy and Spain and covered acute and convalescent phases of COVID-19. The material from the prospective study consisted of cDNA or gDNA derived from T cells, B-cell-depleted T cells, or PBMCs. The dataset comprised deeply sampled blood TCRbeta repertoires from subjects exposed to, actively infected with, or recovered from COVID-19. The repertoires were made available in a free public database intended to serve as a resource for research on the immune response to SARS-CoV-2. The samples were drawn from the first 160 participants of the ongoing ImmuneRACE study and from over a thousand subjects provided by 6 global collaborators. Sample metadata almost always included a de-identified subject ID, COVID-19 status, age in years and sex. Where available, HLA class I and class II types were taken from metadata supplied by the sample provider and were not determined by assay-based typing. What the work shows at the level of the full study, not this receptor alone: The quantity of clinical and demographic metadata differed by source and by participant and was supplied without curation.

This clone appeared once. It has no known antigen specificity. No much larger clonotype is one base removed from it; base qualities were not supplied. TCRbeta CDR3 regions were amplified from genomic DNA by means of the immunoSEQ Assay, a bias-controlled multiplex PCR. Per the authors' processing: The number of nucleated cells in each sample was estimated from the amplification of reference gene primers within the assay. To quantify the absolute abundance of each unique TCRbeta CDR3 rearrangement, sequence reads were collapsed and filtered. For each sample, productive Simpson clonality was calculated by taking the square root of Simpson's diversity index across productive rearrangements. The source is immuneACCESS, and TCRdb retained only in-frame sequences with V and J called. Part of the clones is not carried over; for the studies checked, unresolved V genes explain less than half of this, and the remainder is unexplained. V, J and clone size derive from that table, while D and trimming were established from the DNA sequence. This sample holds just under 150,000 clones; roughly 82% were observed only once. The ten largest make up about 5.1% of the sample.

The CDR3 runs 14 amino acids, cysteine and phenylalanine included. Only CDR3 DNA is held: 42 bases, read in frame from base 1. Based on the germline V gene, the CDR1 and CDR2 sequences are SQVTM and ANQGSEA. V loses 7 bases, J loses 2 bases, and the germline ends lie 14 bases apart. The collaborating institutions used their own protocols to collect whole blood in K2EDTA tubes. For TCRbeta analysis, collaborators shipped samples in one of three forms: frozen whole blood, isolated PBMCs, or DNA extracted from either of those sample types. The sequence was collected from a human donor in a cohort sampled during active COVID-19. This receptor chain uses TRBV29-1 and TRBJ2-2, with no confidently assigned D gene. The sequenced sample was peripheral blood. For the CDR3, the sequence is CSALAIVNTGELFF. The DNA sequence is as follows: TGCAGCGCGTTGGCCATTGTTAACACCGGGGAGCTGTTTTTT.